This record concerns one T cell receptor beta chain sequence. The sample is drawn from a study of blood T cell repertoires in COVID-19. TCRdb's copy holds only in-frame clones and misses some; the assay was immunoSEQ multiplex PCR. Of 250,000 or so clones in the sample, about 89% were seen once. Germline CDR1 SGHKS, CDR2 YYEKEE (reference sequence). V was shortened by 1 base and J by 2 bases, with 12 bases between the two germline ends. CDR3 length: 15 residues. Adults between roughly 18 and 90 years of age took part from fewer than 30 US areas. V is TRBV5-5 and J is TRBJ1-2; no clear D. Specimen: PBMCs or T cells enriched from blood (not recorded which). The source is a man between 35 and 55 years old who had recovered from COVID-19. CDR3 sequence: CASSLKGGDNYGYTF. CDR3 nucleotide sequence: TGTGCCAGCAGCTTGAAGGGAGGAGACAACTATGGCTACACCTTC.